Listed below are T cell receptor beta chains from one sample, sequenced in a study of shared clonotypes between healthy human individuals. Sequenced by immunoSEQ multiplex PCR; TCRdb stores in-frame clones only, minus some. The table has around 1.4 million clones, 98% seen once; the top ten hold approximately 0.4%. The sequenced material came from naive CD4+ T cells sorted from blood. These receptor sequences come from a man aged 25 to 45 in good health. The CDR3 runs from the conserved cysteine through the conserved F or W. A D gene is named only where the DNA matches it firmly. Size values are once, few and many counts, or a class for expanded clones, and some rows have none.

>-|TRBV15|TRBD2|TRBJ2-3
TGTGCCACCAGCAGGCGGGAGGGGAGCGATACGCAGTATTTT
CATSRREGSDTQYF
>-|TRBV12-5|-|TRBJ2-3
TGTGCTAGTGGTCCCCAGAGCGGCACAGATACGCAGTATTTT
CASGPQSGTDTQYF
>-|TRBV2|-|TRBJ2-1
TGTGCCAGCAATCAGGCGGGGATTGGCTACAATGAGCAGTTCTTC
CASNQAGIGYNEQFF
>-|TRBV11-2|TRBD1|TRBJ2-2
TGTGCCAGCAGCTTCCCGAAGGGGGCGCCCACCGGGGAGCTGTTTTTT
CASSFPKGAPTGELFF
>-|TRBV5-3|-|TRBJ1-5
TGTGCCAGAAGCTTTTTGAATCAGCCCCAGCATTTT
CARSFLNQPQHF
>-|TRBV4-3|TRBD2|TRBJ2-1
TGCGCCAGCAGCCTTAGCGGGAGGGCCCGGGAGGAGCAGTTCTTC
CASSLSGRAREEQFF
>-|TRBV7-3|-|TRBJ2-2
TGTGCCAGCAGCTTAACTTCGCCCGGACAGAAGAACACCGGGGAGCTGTTTTTT
CASSLTSPGQKNTGELFF
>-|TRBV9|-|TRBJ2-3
TGTGCCAGCAGCGGCCCGGTAGGAGATACGCAGTATTTT
CASSGPVGDTQYF
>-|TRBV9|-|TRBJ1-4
TGTGCCAGCAGCGCCCGACACGGGACTGGAGAAAAACTGTTTTTT
CASSARHGTGEKLFF
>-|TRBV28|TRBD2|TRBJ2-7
TGTGCCAGCGAGGGGCCTAGCGGGAGCGGCTCCTACGAGCAGTACTTC
CASEGPSGSGSYEQYF
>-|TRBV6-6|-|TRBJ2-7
TGTGCCACAACGGGAACAGTTAACTCCTACGAGCAGTACTTC
CATTGTVNSYEQYF
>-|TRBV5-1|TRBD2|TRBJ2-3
TGCGCCACGCGCGGGAGGGGGACCACAGATACGCAGTATTTT
CATRGRGTTDTQYF
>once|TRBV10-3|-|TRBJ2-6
TGTGCCATCAGTGGTGATTTTAAGGCAGGGTTCTCTGGGGCCAACGTCCTGACTTTC
CAISGDFKAGFSGANVLTF
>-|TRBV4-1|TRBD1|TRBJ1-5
TGCGCCAGCAGCCAAGGGACAGGGGAAAGTCAGCCCCAGCATTTT
CASSQGTGESQPQHF
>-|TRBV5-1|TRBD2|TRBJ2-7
TGCGCCAGCAGCTTGAGGGGAGCCGGACTAGCGGGCCTCGAGCAGTACTTC
CASSLRGAGLAGLEQYF
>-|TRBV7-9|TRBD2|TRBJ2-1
TGTGCCACCACGGGACTAGCGGGGGGGAGCTCCTACAATGAGCAGTTCTTC
CATTGLAGGSSYNEQFF
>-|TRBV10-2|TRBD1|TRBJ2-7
TGCGCCAGCCGTCGGGAGAGACAGGGGTTGTCGAGGGAGCAGTACTTC
CASRRERQGLSREQYF
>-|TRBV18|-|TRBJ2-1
TGTGCCAGCTCACCACCAGGCCAGCCGGTCTACAATGAGCAGTTCTTC
CASSPPGQPVYNEQFF
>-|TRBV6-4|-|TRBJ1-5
TGTGCCAGCAGTCAATCAAATGGGGGTCAGCCCCAGCATTTT
CASSQSNGGQPQHF
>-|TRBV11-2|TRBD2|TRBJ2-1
TGTGCCAGCAGCTTAGGGTCTAGCGGGCTTGCTGAGCAGTTCTTC
CASSLGSSGLAEQFF
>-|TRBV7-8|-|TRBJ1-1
TGTGCCAGCAGCGAACAGGGTACAAGCACTGAAGCTTTCTTT
CASSEQGTSTEAFF
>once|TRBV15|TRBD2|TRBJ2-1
TGTGCCACCAGCAGAACAGTATCTAGCGGGAGTCACAATGAGCAGTTCTTC
CATSRTVSSGSHNEQFF
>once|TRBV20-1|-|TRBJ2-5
TGCAGTTCCCGGGTCCGGGAGACCCAGTACTTC
CSSRVRETQYF
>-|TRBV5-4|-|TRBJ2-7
TGTGCCAGCTCCCGGGCAGGGGACTCCTACGAGCAGTACTTC
CASSRAGDSYEQYF
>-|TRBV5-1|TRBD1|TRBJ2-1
TGCGCCAGCAGCGTTGGGGACAGGGCGGAGAATGAGCAGTTCTTC
CASSVGDRAENEQFF
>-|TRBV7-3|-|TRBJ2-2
TGTGCCAGCAGCTTTCAGGCCGGGGAGCTGTTTTTT
CASSFQAGELFF
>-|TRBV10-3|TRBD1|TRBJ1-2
TGTGCCATCAGTGTAAACGCAGGGGGCGCGGGTGGCTACACCTTC
CAISVNAGGAGGYTF
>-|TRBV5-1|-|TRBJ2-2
TGCGCCAGCAGTGACCGGGGGGCTACGACATCCGGGGAGCTGTTTTTT
CASSDRGATTSGELFF
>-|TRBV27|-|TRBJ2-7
TGTGCCAGCAGTCCCTCTTTAGTTACCTACGAGCAGTACTTC
CASSPSLVTYEQYF
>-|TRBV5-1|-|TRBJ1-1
TGCGCCAGCAGCTTGCTCGGACACCTGAACACTGAAGCTTTCTTT
CASSLLGHLNTEAFF
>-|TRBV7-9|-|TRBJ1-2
TGTGCCAGCAGCTTCCAGGGAAGGCGTGATGGCTACACCTTC
CASSFQGRRDGYTF
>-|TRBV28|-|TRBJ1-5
TGTGCCAGCAGTTCCGGCCCTGGAAGGCCCCAGCATTTT
CASSSGPGRPQHF
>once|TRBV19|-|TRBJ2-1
TGTGCCAGTAGTATAACTACCCTGGGTGAGCAGTTCTTC
CASSITTLGEQFF
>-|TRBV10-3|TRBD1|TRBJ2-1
TGTGCCATCGCCTCTGGGACAGGAACCTACAATGAGCAGTTCTTC
CAIASGTGTYNEQFF
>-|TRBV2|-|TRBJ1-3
TGTGCCAGCAGTGTCACGGGGGACCGCGAGGACACCATATATTTT
CASSVTGDREDTIYF
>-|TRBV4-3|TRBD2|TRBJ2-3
TGCGCCAGCAGCCAAGATAAAACTAGCGCCGACACAGATACGCAGTATTTT
CASSQDKTSADTDTQYF
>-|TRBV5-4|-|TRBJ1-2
TGTGCCAGCAGCTTGGCGGGAGGAGCTAACTATGGCTACACCTTC
CASSLAGGANYGYTF
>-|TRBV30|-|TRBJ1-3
TGTGCCTGGAGTGTCTCAGGGAGTGACTCTGGAAACACCATATATTTT
CAWSVSGSDSGNTIYF
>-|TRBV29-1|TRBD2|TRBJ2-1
TGCAGCGGTCACCTAGCGGGAGGCTCCAATGAGCAGTTCTTC
CSGHLAGGSNEQFF
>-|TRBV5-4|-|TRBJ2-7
TGTGCCAGCAGCCGGGGACAAATCTACGAGCAGTACTTC
CASSRGQIYEQYF
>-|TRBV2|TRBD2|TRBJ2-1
TGTGCCAGCAGTGAGGGGACTAGCGGGAGGGGGGATGAGCAGTTCTTC
CASSEGTSGRGDEQFF
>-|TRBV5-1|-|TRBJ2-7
TGCGCCAGCAGCACTGAGTTAGGACAGTTCTACGAGCAGTACTTC
CASSTELGQFYEQYF
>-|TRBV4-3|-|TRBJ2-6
TGCGCCAGCAGCCAACCGGGGCGCTCTGGGGCCAACGTCCTGACTTTC
CASSQPGRSGANVLTF
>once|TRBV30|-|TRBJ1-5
TGTGCCTGGACCCGTTCAGGTGGCTGGCAGCCCCAGCATTTT
CAWTRSGGWQPQHF
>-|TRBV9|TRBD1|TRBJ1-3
TGTGCCAGCAGCGTAGGAGGCAGGGGGAACACCATATATTTT
CASSVGGRGNTIYF
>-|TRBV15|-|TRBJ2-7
TGTGCCACCAGCAGAGATGAGAACGGTTCCTACGAGCAGTACTTC
CATSRDENGSYEQYF
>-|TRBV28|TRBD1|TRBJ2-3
TGTGCCAGCAGTTTATACACAGGGGTATACACAGATACGCAGTATTTT
CASSLYTGVYTDTQYF
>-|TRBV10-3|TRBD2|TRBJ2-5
TGTGCCATCAGCTCCGTTGCGGGAGTGGTTGGAGAGACCCAGTACTTC
CAISSVAGVVGETQYF
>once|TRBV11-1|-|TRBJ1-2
TGTGCCAGCAGCTTATCCGGCAGGGACAATGGCTACACCTTC
CASSLSGRDNGYTF
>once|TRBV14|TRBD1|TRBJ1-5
TGTGCCAGCAGCCTTAGGACAGGGGGTGTCGGTCAGCCCCAGCATTTT
CASSLRTGGVGQPQHF
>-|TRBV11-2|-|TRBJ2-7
TGTGCCAGCACCCCGGCAGGACTTCAATACGAGCAGTACTTC
CASTPAGLQYEQYF
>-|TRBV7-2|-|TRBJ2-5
TGTGCCAGCAGCCTCCTAGTTAGGGGTGGCGGGGCACAAGAGGCCCAGTACTTC
CASSLLVRGGGAQEAQYF
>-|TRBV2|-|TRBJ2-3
TGTGCCAGCAGGAGGGATACGCAGTATTTT
CASRRDTQYF
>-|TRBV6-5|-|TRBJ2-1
TGTGCCAGCAGTTACAGGGTGACGAGCTCCTACAATGAGCAGTTCTTC
CASSYRVTSSYNEQFF
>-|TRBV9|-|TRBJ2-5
TGTGCCAGCAGCCCAGGGTCAGAGACCCAGTACTTC
CASSPGSETQYF
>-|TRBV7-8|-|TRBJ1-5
TGTGCCAGCAGCTTAGCCCGTAGCAATCAGCCCCAGCATTTT
CASSLARSNQPQHF
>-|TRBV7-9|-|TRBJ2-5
TGTGCCAGCAGCATGGAGACAGAGTACCAAGAGACCCAGTACTTC
CASSMETEYQETQYF
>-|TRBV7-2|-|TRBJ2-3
TGTGCCACCCAAGCGGTCACAGATACGCAGTATTTT
CATQAVTDTQYF
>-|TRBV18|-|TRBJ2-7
TGTGCCAGCTCACCGGTGGTAGGGATCTCCTACGAGCAGTACTTC
CASSPVVGISYEQYF
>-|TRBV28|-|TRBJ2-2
TGTGCCAGCGGGATCGGGACGGCTTGGGAGCTGTTTTTT
CASGIGTAWELFF